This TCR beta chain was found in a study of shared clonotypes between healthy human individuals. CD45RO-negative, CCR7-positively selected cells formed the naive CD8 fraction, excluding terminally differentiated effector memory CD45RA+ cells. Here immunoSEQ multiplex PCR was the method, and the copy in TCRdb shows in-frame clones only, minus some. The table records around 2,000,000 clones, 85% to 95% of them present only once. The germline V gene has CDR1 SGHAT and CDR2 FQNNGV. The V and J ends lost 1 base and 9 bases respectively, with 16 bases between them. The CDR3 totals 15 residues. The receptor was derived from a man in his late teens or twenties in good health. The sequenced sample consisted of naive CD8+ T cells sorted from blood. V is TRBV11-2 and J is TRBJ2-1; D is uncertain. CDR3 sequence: CASSLVHYGQIEQFF. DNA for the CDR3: TGTGCCAGCAGCTTAGTTCACTACGGTCAAATTGAGCAGTTCTTC. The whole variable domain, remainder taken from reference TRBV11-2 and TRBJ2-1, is EAGVAQSPRYKIIEKRQSVAFWCNPISGHATLYWYQQILGQGPKLLIQFQNNGVVDDSQLPKDRFSAERLKGVDSTLKIQPAKLEDSAVYLCASSLVHYGQIEQFFGPGTRLTVL.